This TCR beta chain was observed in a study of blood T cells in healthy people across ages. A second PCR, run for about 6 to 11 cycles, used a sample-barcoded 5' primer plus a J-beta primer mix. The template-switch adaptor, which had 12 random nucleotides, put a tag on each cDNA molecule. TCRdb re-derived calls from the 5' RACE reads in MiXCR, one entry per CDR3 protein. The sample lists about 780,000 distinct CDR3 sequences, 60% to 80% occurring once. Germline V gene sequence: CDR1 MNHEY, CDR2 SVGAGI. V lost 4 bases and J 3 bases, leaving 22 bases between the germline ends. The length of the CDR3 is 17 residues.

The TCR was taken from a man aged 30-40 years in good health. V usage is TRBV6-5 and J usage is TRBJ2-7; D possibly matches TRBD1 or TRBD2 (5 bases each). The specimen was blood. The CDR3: CASSLGLSSADFYEQYF. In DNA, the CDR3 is TGTGCCAGCAGTTTGGGGCTTTCCAGCGCGGACTTCTACGAGCAGTACTTC.